The entry below describes one TCR beta chain. TCRdb re-called the RT-PCR reads with MiXCR, one entry per CDR3 protein. The sample has 650,000 to 800,000 distinct CDR3 sequences, 11% to 15% seen once. From germline, CDR1 is DFQATT and CDR2 SNEGSKA (reference sequence). This CDR3 spans 15 amino acids. The sequencing input was memory CD4+ T cells from blood. V usage is TRBV20-1 and J usage is TRBJ2-7; 8 bases are a match to TRBD2. The receptor was derived from a female donor in good health, serving as a healthy control. CDR3 nucleotides: TGCAATGCGGAAGTAACTAGCGGTAGCTCCTACGAGCAGTACTTC. This encodes CNAEVTSGSSYEQYF.